The 7 T cell receptor beta chains given below trace back to one sample, sequenced in a study of OX40 agonist ivuxolimab in advanced cancers. Some clones are missing from TCRdb's copy, which holds only in-frame ones; the method was immunoSEQ multiplex PCR. The sample holds 90,000 to 100,000 clones, about 79% seen once. The source material was CD4+ or CD8+ T cells sorted from blood, sampled in a trial of the OX40 agonist ivuxolimab. These receptors all stem from an adult with an advanced solid tumor such as melanoma, head and neck, liver or kidney cancer.

This chain links TRBV19 with TRBJ2-7; 7 nucleotides match TRBD1. CDR3 length: 15 amino acids. V lost 3 bases to trimming and J lost 2 bases; unmatched junction nucleotides: 7. The germline V gene has CDR1 LNHDA and CDR2 SQIVND (reference sequence). The CDR3 DNA reads as TGTGCCAGTAGTATTAACAGGGGCCCGACCTACGAGCAGTACTTC. Residues: CASSINRGPTYEQYF. Based on the CDR3 plus reference TRBV19 and TRBJ2-7, the full variable domain is DGGITQSPKYLFRKEGQNVTLSCEQNLNHDAMYWYRQDPGQGLRLIYYSQIVNDFQKGDIAEGYSVSREKKESFPLTVTSAQKNPTAFYLCASSINRGPTYEQYFGPGTRLTVT.

CDR3 sequence (DNA): TGTGCCAGCAGTCTCGACAGACAGAACACCGGGGAGCTGTTTTTT. Protein product: CASSLDRQNTGELFF. The chain has TRBV7-3 and TRBJ2-2; the D gene is possibly TRBD1 (5 bases). CDR3 length equals 15 residues. Germline V lookup: CDR1 SGHTA, CDR2 FQGTGA. Trimming cost V 6 bases and J 1 base, with 12 bases left between them.

V and J are TRBV2 and TRBJ1-4; TRBD1 matches at 10 bases. CDR3 size: 14 residues. CDR1 is SNHLY, CDR2 FYNNEI, per germline. Losses at the gene ends were 4 bases for V and 8 bases for J; bases not matched to a gene: 4. CDR3 DNA: TGTGCCAGCAGTGGGGACAGGGGAGTGGAAAAACTGTTTTTT. It specifies CASSGDRGVEKLFF.

V gene TRBV2 combines with J gene TRBJ1-6, with 7 bases fitting TRBD1. J gave up 2 bases and V 7 bases, and 5 bases lay outside the gene matches. This CDR3 is built from 15 residues. Germline CDR1 reads SNHLY; CDR2 reads FYNNEI. The CDR3 nucleotides read TGTGCCAGCAAAGTAGGGGGCGCCTATAATTCACCCCTCCACTTT. Its translation: CASKVGGAYNSPLHF.

The chain links TRBV29-1 to TRBJ1-1; D is uncertain. V was cut by 6 bases and J by 1 base, with 12 bases left in between. Germline lookup yields CDR1 SQVTM and CDR2 ANQGSEA. The CDR3 contains 13 residues. CDR3 nucleotides: TGCAGCGTCCACCGGGATGGGAACACTGAAGCTTTCTTT. It translates to CSVHRDGNTEAFF.

This clone occurred a few times. J is TRBJ1-6 and V is TRBV10-1, with a tentative D call TRBD1 (6 bases). The ends were cut back, 7 bases at V and 8 bases at J, with 12 bases in the middle. The CDR3 extends over 13 amino acids. Germline CDR1 reads WNHNN; CDR2 reads SYGVQD (reference sequence). The CDR3 protein is CASTRGLDSPLHF. Written as DNA, the CDR3 is TGCGCCAGCACCAGGGGTTTAGATTCACCCCTCCACTTT.

V gene TRBV4-2 combines with J gene TRBJ2-3; 12 nucleotides agree with TRBD2. Trimming at V came to 2 bases and at J to 2 bases, leaving 5 bases not matched to a gene. Germline CDR1 is LGHNA and CDR2 is YNFKEQ. CDR3 length: 17 residues. The CDR3 reads CASSQTGTSGFTDTQYF. In DNA, the CDR3 is TGTGCCAGCAGCCAAACCGGGACTAGCGGGTTCACAGATACGCAGTATTTT.